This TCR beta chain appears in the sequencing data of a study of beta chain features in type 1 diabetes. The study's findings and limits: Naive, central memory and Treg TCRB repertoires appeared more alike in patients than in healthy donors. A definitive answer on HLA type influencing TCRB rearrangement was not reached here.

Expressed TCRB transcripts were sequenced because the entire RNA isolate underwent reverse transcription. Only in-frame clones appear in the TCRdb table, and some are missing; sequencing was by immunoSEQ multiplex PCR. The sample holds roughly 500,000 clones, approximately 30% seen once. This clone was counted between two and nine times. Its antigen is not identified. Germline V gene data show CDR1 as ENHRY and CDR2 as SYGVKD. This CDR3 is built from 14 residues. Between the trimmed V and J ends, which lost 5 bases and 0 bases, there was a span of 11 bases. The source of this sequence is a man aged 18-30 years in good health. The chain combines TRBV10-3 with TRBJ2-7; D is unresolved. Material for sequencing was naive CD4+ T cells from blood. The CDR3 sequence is CAISLQSSSYEQYF. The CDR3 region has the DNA TGTGCCATCAGTCTTCAGAGCAGCTCCTACGAGCAGTACTTC.